These 26 T cell receptor beta chains share one sample of origin, sequenced in a study of cytomegalovirus exposure and HLA in healthy donors (dated by TCRdb to about 2017). The library came from the immunoSEQ multiplex PCR assay. For the multiplex PCR, a mixture combining 60 forward primers for TCR Vbeta segments and 13 reverse primers for TCR Jbeta segments was used. TCRdb mirrors the immuneACCESS table, restricted to in-frame sequences. Some clones are absent from its copies; in checked studies, under half trace to an unresolved V gene, and the reason for the others is unknown. This sample comprises approximately 300,000 clones, 80% of them detected only once. About 0.3% of the sample rests with the top ten. The specimen was PBMCs. These receptors came from a girl aged 2 to 9 in good health and CMV-seronegative.

The chain combines TRBV5-6 with TRBJ1-1; a weak D match, TRBD1 (5 bases). V was shortened by 0 bases and J by 4 bases, with 7 bases between the two germline ends. Germline CDR1 and CDR2: SGHDT and YYEEEE. This CDR3 is 13 amino acids long. The chain's CDR3 is CASSLEGITEAFF. CDR3 in DNA: TGTGCCAGCAGCTTGGAGGGGATCACTGAAGCTTTCTTT.

This sequence joins TRBV19 and TRBJ1-2, with D perhaps matching TRBD1 (5 bases). The V gene's germline CDR1 is LNHDA and CDR2 SQIVND (reference sequence). V dropped 0 bases and J dropped 4 bases, with 9 bases sitting between them. The CDR3 is made up of 14 amino acids. CDR3: CASSIDQGGYGYTF. The CDR3 coding sequence is TGTGCCAGTAGTATAGACCAGGGTGGCTATGGCTACACCTTC.

V is TRBV4-1 and J is TRBJ2-2, with 10 bases that match TRBD2. Unmatched junction bases numbered 9, after V lost 1 base and J lost 7 bases. CDR1 and CDR2 from the germline V gene are MGHRA and YSYEKL. The CDR3 contains 17 residues. The CDR3 bases are TGCGCCAGCAGCCAAGTAACGAGCGGGAGGGATAACGGGGAGCTGTTTTTT. As protein: CASSQVTSGRDNGELFF.

The rearrangement joins TRBV27 to TRBJ2-1, with 7 bases aligning to TRBD2. CDR3 length: 14 residues. Unmatched junction bases numbered 2, after V lost 2 bases and J lost 4 bases. Germline V gene sequence: CDR1 MNHEY, CDR2 SMNVEV (reference sequence). The CDR3 coding sequence is TGTGCCAGCAGTTTAGGGGGAGGGTACAATGAGCAGTTCTTC. Protein sequence: CASSLGGGYNEQFF.

This chain links TRBV18 with TRBJ2-3, with a tentative D call TRBD1 (6 bases). The V and J ends lost 2 bases and 3 bases respectively, with 9 bases between them. Germline CDR1 KGHSH, CDR2 LQKENI. This CDR3 is 14 amino acids long. In DNA, the CDR3 is TGTGCCAGCTCACCATTCAGGGGAACAGATACGCAGTATTTT. It specifies CASSPFRGTDTQYF. Full variable domain (rest looked up from reference TRBV18 and TRBJ2-3): NAGVMQNPRHLVRRRGQEARLRCSPMKGHSHVYWYRQLPEEGLKFMVYLQKENIIDESGMPKERFSAEFPKEGPSILRIQQVVRGDSAAYFCASSPFRGTDTQYFGPGTRLTVL.

The V gene is TRBV5-6, the J gene TRBJ1-5; D is ambiguous. Germline V gene lookup returns CDR1 SGHDT and CDR2 YYEEEE. Trimming pared 4 bases from V and 2 bases from J, leaving 10 bases between. The CDR3 contains 14 residues. The CDR3 DNA follows: TGTGCCAGCAGCCAGGACGGGGGCAATCAGCCCCAGCATTTT. Residues: CASSQDGGNQPQHF.

J is TRBJ1-2 and V is TRBV28, with 9 nucleotides matching TRBD1. From germline, CDR1 is MDHEN and CDR2 SYDVKM. The CDR3 has 12 residues. J lost 7 bases, V lost 3 bases, and 0 bases had no gene match. Here the CDR3 DNA reads TGTGCCAGCAGTTTGACAGGGGGTGGCTACACCTTC. It encodes CASSLTGGGYTF.

This chain joins TRBV7-2 and TRBJ2-1, with D perhaps TRBD1 (5 bases). The germline V gene encodes CDR1 SGHTA and CDR2 FQGNSA. The CDR3 spans 19 residues. Trimming left V 1 base short and J 9 bases short, with 28 bases between. The CDR3 here is CASSLGGRVGYLQYSEQFF. In DNA form, the CDR3 reads TGTGCCAGCAGCTTAGGAGGCAGGGTAGGGTACTTACAATATAGTGAGCAGTTCTTC.

In this sample, this clone turned up a few times. This chain connects TRBV6-1 to TRBJ2-7; a weak D match, TRBD2 (7 bases). The CDR3 runs to 14 residues. Trimming took 6 bases from V and 7 from J, leaving 19 bases between them. Looked up from germline, CDR1 is MNHNS and CDR2 is SASEGT. CDR3: CASREGGLEWEQYF. The CDR3 nucleotides are TGTGCCAGCAGGGAGGGGGGGTTAGAGTGGGAGCAGTACTTC.

The chain recombines TRBV2 with TRBJ2-7, with TRBD2 matching 10 bases. V trimming: 6 bases; J trimming: 1 base; junction bases outside the gene matches: 6. The CDR3 is made up of 15 amino acids. Germline CDR1 is SNHLY and CDR2 is FYNNEI. CDR3 sequence: CASRVTSGLSYEQYF. The CDR3 nucleotides read TGTGCCAGCAGGGTGACTAGCGGGTTATCCTACGAGCAGTACTTC.

V gene TRBV5-6 combines with J gene TRBJ1-1; 8 nucleotides align to TRBD1. V was clipped by 6 bases and J by 1 base; unmatched bases: 8. The CDR3 has 15 amino acids. Germline CDR1 SGHDT, CDR2 YYEEEE. CDR3 sequence reads: CASTVWTGQNTEAFF. The CDR3 region has the DNA TGTGCCAGCACCGTCTGGACAGGGCAGAACACTGAAGCTTTCTTT.

The rearrangement links TRBV19 to TRBJ1-4; D ambiguous. The CDR3 has 14 residues. Germline V gene data show CDR1 as LNHDA and CDR2 as SQIVND (reference sequence). Trimming removed 6 bases at V and 6 bases at J, with 14 bases between. The CDR3 here is CASSPKRRDEKLFF. DNA for the CDR3: TGTGCCAGTAGCCCGAAGAGGAGGGATGAAAAACTGTTTTTT.

The V and J genes are TRBV15 and TRBJ2-5; 14 bases are shared with TRBD2. This CDR3 contains 17 residues. Germline V gives CDR1 LNHNV, CDR2 YYDKDF (reference sequence). The V segment lost 4 bases and the J segment 5 bases; nucleotides outside the gene matches: 9. The DNA for the CDR3 is TGTGCCACCAGCATGTACGGACTAGCGGGGGGAGACGAGACCCAGTACTTC. This encodes CATSMYGLAGGDETQYF.

This clone was observed a few times. The rearrangement links TRBV4-2 to TRBJ1-2; possible D gene TRBD1, 6 bases. V was pared by 0 bases and J by 6 bases, with 11 bases between. CDR3 length: 14 amino acids. Germline CDR1 is LGHNA and CDR2 is YNFKEQ. CDR3 in amino acids: CASSQDRGGDGYTF. The CDR3 DNA sequence: TGTGCCAGCAGCCAAGATAGGGGGGGGGATGGCTACACCTTC.

Of note for this clone: At one of its ends the junction is not consistent with the germline gene, which may arise from a read error. The chain joins TRBV7-9 to TRBJ1-1; 7 bases map to TRBD1. Looked up from germline, CDR1 is SEHNR and CDR2 is FQNEAQ (reference sequence). The CDR3 is 15 residues long. The CDR3 protein is CSSSLLPGGNTEAFF. Here the CDR3 DNA reads TGTTCCAGCAGCTTATTACCAGGGGGAAACACTGAAGCTTTCTTT.

The chain carries TRBV4-1 and TRBJ1-2; D uncertain. CDR1 and CDR2 from the germline V gene are MGHRA and YSYEKL. V lost 0 bases and J lost 5, with 7 bases in between. CDR3 length: 13 residues. CDR3 in amino acids: CASSQEPQYGYTF. In DNA form, the CDR3 reads TGCGCCAGCAGCCAAGAACCTCAGTATGGCTACACCTTC.

The rearrangement uses TRBV30 and TRBJ2-7; TRBD1 matches at 10 bases. Germline CDR1 is GTSNPN and CDR2 is SVGIG (reference sequence). J was trimmed by 0 bases and V by 5 bases; bases with no gene match: 4. The CDR3 length is 14 residues. CDR3 bases: TGTGCCTGGGAGCGGACAGGGGGCTCCTACGAGCAGTACTTC. It encodes CAWERTGGSYEQYF.

The chain recombines TRBV7-6 with TRBJ2-7; 7 bases match TRBD2. The CDR3 contains 12 residues. Germline V gene sequence: CDR1 SGHVS, CDR2 FNYEAQ. With 11 bases clipped from V and 6 bases from J, the junction kept 10 bases outside the gene matches. In DNA form, the CDR3 reads TGTGCCTCCAAGGGCGGGAGACCCGAGCAGTACTTC. Amino acids: CASKGGRPEQYF.

The rearrangement uses TRBV2 and TRBJ2-7; a possible D gene is TRBD1 (5 bases). Trimming took 4 bases from V and 3 from J, leaving 16 bases between them. Per germline, CDR1 SNHLY and CDR2 FYNNEI. There are 15 residues in the CDR3. The CDR3 coding sequence is TGTGCCAGCAGTGGGCCGCAGGGCATGATCTACGAGCAGTACTTC. Its translation is CASSGPQGMIYEQYF.

V is TRBV28 and J is TRBJ2-1; 7 bases are shared with TRBD2. V shed 2 bases and J 5 bases; nucleotides not matched to a gene: 6. CDR1 MDHEN and CDR2 SYDVKM come from the germline V gene. This CDR3 contains 15 residues. CDR3 sequence: CASSLGGVGNNEQFF. In DNA form, the CDR3 reads TGTGCCAGCAGTTTAGGGGGGGTCGGGAACAATGAGCAGTTCTTC.

This clone turned up a few times. The chain uses TRBV27 and TRBJ1-2; D is perhaps TRBD1 (5 bases). The CDR3 spans 15 residues. V lost 3 bases to trimming and J lost 5 bases, with 16 bases between them. CDR1 and CDR2 (germline): MNHEY, SMNVEV (reference sequence). This CDR3 reads CASSFIDRARYGYTF. CDR3 coding DNA: TGTGCCAGCAGTTTTATTGACAGAGCCCGGTATGGCTACACCTTC.

There are a few counts of this clone. CDR3 sequence: CASRGIQGSGTEAFF. The CDR3 coding sequence is TGTGCCAGCAGAGGCATACAGGGGAGCGGCACTGAAGCTTTCTTT. The chain is built from TRBV2 and TRBJ1-1; 7 bases align to TRBD1. CDR1 is SNHLY and CDR2 is FYNNEI in the germline V gene. The CDR3 length is 15 residues. With 6 bases clipped from V and 4 bases from J, the junction kept 11 bases outside the gene matches.

The chain uses TRBV18 and TRBJ1-6; TRBD1 agrees at 10 bases. This CDR3 is 16 amino acids long. Trimming cost V 1 base and J 10 bases; bases outside gene matches: 7. Germline V lookup: CDR1 KGHSH, CDR2 LQKENI. Written as DNA, the CDR3 is TGTGCCAGCTCACCACAGGGACAGGGGCAAAGATCACCCCTCCACTTT. This codes for CASSPQGQGQRSPLHF.

The chain uses TRBV9 and TRBJ2-7, with 7 positions matching TRBD2. CDR1 SGDLS and CDR2 YYNGEE come from the germline V gene. The CDR3 covers 15 residues. J lost 6 bases, V lost 4 bases, and 13 bases had no gene match. In DNA form, the CDR3 reads TGTGCCAGCAGCCCCCGGAGCGGGGCTGTCGGCGAGCAGTACTTC. Its protein is CASSPRSGAVGEQYF.

The genes are TRBV7-9 and TRBJ2-2; D ambiguous. Germline-derived CDR1 and CDR2 are SEHNR and FQNEAQ (reference sequence). Trimming took off 1 base at V and 2 bases at J, with 8 bases between the two ends. The CDR3 covers 15 residues. The CDR3 loop is CASSLVSLNTGELFF. CDR3 DNA sequence: TGTGCCAGCAGCTTAGTGAGCCTAAACACCGGGGAGCTGTTTTTT. Full variable domain (outside the CDR3, taken from reference TRBV7-9 and TRBJ2-2): DTGVSQNPRHKITKRGQNVTFRCDPISEHNRLYWYRQTLGQGPEFLTYFQNEAQLEKSRLLSDRFSAERPKGSFSTLEIQRTEQGDSAMYLCASSLVSLNTGELFFGEGSRLTVL.

The chain is built from TRBV5-1 and TRBJ2-5, with 7 bases identical to TRBD1. The ends lost 3 bases at V and 2 bases at J; junction bases unmatched: 4. This CDR3 spans 14 amino acids. Per the germline V gene, CDR1 is SGHRS and CDR2 is YFSETQ. The CDR3 bases are TGCGCCAGCAGCTATGGGACAGCTCAAGAGACCCAGTACTTC. Amino acid sequence: CASSYGTAQETQYF.